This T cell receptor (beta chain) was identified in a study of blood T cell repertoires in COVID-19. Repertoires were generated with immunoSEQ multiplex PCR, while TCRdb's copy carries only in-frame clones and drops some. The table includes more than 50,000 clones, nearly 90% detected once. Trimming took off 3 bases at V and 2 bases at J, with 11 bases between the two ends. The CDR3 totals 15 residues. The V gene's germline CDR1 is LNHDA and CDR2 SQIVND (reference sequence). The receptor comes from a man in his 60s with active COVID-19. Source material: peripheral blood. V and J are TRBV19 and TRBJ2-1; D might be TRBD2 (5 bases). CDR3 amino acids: CASSMGHGTYNEQFF. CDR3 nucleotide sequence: TGTGCCAGTAGTATGGGCCACGGGACCTACAATGAGCAGTTCTTC.